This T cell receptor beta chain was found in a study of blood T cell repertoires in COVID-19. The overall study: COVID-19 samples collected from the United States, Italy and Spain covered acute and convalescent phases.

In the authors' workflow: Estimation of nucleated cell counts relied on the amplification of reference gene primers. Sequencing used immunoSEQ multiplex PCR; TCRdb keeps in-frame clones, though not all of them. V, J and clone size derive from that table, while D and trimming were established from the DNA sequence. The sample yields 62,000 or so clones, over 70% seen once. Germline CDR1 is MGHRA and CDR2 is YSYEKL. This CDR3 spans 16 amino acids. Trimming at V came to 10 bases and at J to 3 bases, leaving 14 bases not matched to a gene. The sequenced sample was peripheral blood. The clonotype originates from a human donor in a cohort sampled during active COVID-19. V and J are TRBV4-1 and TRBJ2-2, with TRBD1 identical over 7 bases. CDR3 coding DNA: TGCGCCACCCGCCAGGGTGGGACAGAGTACACCGGGGAGCTGTTTTTT. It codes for CATRQGGTEYTGELFF.